Presented here are 28 T cell receptor beta chains from one specimen sequenced in a study of blood T cell repertoires in COVID-19. Sequenced by immunoSEQ multiplex PCR; TCRdb stores in-frame clones only, minus some. The table has 350,000 to 450,000 clones, around 85% seen once. The sample taken for sequencing was peripheral blood. The source of these receptors is a woman aged 18 to 35 with acute or convalescent COVID-19.

This clone was seen more than once but under ten times. The V and J genes are TRBV6-5 and TRBJ2-3; 7 bases are a match to TRBD2. The CDR3 consists of 14 residues. Per the germline V gene, CDR1 is MNHEY and CDR2 is SVGAGI. V was pared by 8 bases and J by 0 bases, with 5 bases of the junction left unmatched. CDR3 residues: CASLRGMSTDTQYF. The CDR3 DNA follows: TGTGCCAGCTTGCGGGGGATGAGCACAGATACGCAGTATTTT.

The V gene is TRBV29-1, the J gene TRBJ2-2, with 9 bases that match TRBD1. From germline, CDR1 is SQVTM and CDR2 ANQGSEA. The CDR3 runs 14 residues. After removal of 6 bases from V and 5 bases from J, the junction contained 7 bases not matched to a gene. CDR3 sequence: CSVTQGAWTGELFF. CDR3 sequence (DNA): TGCAGCGTCACACAGGGGGCGTGGACCGGGGAGCTGTTTTTT.

About this clone itself: One end of the junction is discordant with germline, which a read error may explain. CDR3 sequence (DNA): TGCGCCAGCAGCTTGGATACTAGCCCGCAGGCAATCTTC. Its protein product is CASSLDTSPQAIF. The chain couples TRBV5-1 to TRBJ2-1; a weak D match, TRBD2 (6 bases). This CDR3 has 13 amino acids. Germline lookup yields CDR1 SGHRS and CDR2 YFSETQ.

Comment on this clone: At one boundary the junction diverges from the germline segment, which might be a read error. CDR3 DNA sequence: TGTGCCAGCAATTACGGGACAGGAAATCAGCCCCAGCATTTT. It is translated as CASNYGTGNQPQHF. The J gene is TRBJ1-5, the V gene TRBV6-6, with 8 bases fitting TRBD1. The CDR3 consists of 14 residues. Germline-derived CDR1 and CDR2 are MNHNY and SVGAGI (reference sequence).

V usage is TRBV10-3 and J usage is TRBJ2-7; TRBD1 matches at 8 bases. Germline assignment: CDR1 ENHRY and CDR2 SYGVKD. V shed 0 bases, J shed 4 bases, and the junction held 8 bases outside the gene matches. This CDR3 spans 16 amino acids. The CDR3 is CAISESKSGGDYEQYF. For the CDR3, the DNA is TGTGCCATCAGTGAGTCGAAGTCAGGGGGCGATTACGAGCAGTACTTC.

The gene calls are TRBV2 and TRBJ1-5; D is perhaps TRBD1 (6 bases). Between the trimmed V and J ends, which lost 7 bases and 4 bases, there was a span of 14 bases. Looked up from germline, CDR1 is SNHLY and CDR2 is FYNNEI. The CDR3 is 14 residues long. This chain's CDR3 is CASTLTGDNQPQHF. In DNA, the CDR3 is TGTGCCAGCACCTTGACAGGAGATAATCAGCCCCAGCATTTT. Variable domain in full (rest from reference TRBV2 and TRBJ1-5): EPEVTQTPSHQVTQMGQEVILRCVPISNHLYFYWYRQILGQKVEFLVSFYNNEISEKSEIFDDQFSVERPDGSNFTLKIRSTKLEDSAMYFCASTLTGDNQPQHFGDGTRLSIL.

The chain combines TRBV2 with TRBJ1-1, with TRBD1 as a possible D gene (6 bases). V gave up 5 bases and J gave up 2 bases, with 9 bases separating them. Germline V gene lookup returns CDR1 SNHLY and CDR2 FYNNEI. The CDR3 totals 13 residues. In nucleotides, the CDR3 is TGTGCCAGCAGTAGGGACACTAACACTGAAGCTTTCTTT. Its protein is CASSRDTNTEAFF.

The chain couples TRBV4-1 to TRBJ2-7; no clear D gene. CDR3 length: 16 amino acids. Germline CDR1 MGHRA, CDR2 YSYEKL. With 3 bases removed from V and 2 bases from J, the gap between germline ends came to 17 bases. CDR3: CASSQPTPIYAYEQYF. In DNA, the CDR3 is TGCGCCAGCAGCCAGCCAACTCCAATTTACGCCTACGAGCAGTACTTC.

The chain joins TRBV7-9 to TRBJ2-7; D may be TRBD1 (6 bases). Germline-derived CDR1 and CDR2 are SEHNR and FQNEAQ (reference sequence). This CDR3 comprises 13 residues. The ends were cut back, 1 base at V and 3 bases at J, with 7 bases in the middle. The CDR3 DNA reads TGTGCCAGCAGCTTAGAGGGGGACTACGAGCAGTACTTC. The encoded protein is CASSLEGDYEQYF. Based on the CDR3 plus reference TRBV7-9 and TRBJ2-7, the full variable domain is DTGVSQNPRHKITKRGQNVTFRCDPISEHNRLYWYRQTLGQGPEFLTYFQNEAQLEKSRLLSDRFSAERPKGSFSTLEIQRTEQGDSAMYLCASSLEGDYEQYFGPGTRLTVT.

This sequence joins TRBV5-6 and TRBJ1-4; the D gene is possibly TRBD1 (5 bases). The CDR3 length is 17 residues. V lost 0 bases to trimming and J lost 4 bases, with 16 bases between them. CDR1 is SGHDT, CDR2 YYEEEE, per germline. The CDR3 bases are TGTGCCAGCAGCTTGGGTCCAGGGCGGTTGGGTAATGAAAAACTGTTTTTT. This translates into CASSLGPGRLGNEKLFF.

V gene TRBV19 combines with J gene TRBJ1-4; TRBD1 matches at 10 bases. The germline CDR1 and CDR2 sequences are LNHDA and SQIVND (reference sequence). V gave up 3 bases and J gave up 8 bases; unmatched junction bases: 18. The CDR3 runs to 19 residues. The CDR3 nucleotides are TGTGCCAGTAGTATCAAGCTGGGAGACGTCGGGACAGGGGACGAAAAACTGTTTTTT. This encodes CASSIKLGDVGTGDEKLFF.

This clone was seen just once. This chain connects TRBV6-1 to TRBJ1-1; D not certain. Trimming shortened V by 2 bases and J by 7 bases, and 8 bases separated the two germline ends. This CDR3 is built from 12 residues. CDR1 and CDR2 from the germline V gene are MNHNS and SASEGT. The CDR3 here is CASSESADEAFF. The CDR3 DNA reads TGTGCCAGCAGTGAATCCGCAGATGAAGCTTTCTTT.

About this clone itself: As the CDR3 is not closed by the conserved phenylalanine or tryptophan, this likely results from a read error. It is unclear where the CDR3 begins or ends on the DNA, so no DNA is shown, and the CDR3 is as TCRdb lists it. The chain links TRBV28 to TRBJ2-3; whether TRBD2, the table's D call, matches the DNA was not checked. The CDR3 is 15 amino acids long, termini counted. Germline-derived CDR1 and CDR2 are MDHEN and SYDVKM. CDR3 amino acids: CASSFGPGRGTSVPD.

This clone was counted between two and nine times. J is TRBJ1-1 and V is TRBV11-2; TRBD1 matches at 7 bases. Germline CDR1 and CDR2: SGHAT and FQNNGV. V dropped 1 base and J dropped 1; count of bases not matched to a gene: 3. The length of the CDR3 is 15 residues. CDR3 DNA: TGTGCCAGCAGCTTAGCGGGACAGTGGAACACTGAAGCTTTCTTT. Its translation: CASSLAGQWNTEAFF.

This clone appeared once. The chain carries TRBV6-5 and TRBJ2-7; 7 bases are shared with TRBD1. Losses at the gene ends were 2 bases for V and 7 bases for J; bases not matched to a gene: 8. The CDR3 length is 14 residues. Germline lookup yields CDR1 MNHEY and CDR2 SVGAGI. The CDR3 DNA sequence: TGTGCCAGCAGTTACGTCCAGGGGGAAGGGGAGCAGTACTTC. Its translation is CASSYVQGEGEQYF.

Points on this clone: The identical CDR3 is also encoded by other nucleotide sequences in the sample. This CDR3 is CASSHHLSGRATGELFF. The CDR3 bases are TGTGCCAGCAGCCATCACCTTAGCGGGAGGGCAACCGGGGAGCTGTTTTTT. The J gene is TRBJ2-2, the V gene TRBV3-1 (or the pseudogene TRBV3-2); the match to TRBD2 covers 11 bases. The CDR3 sequence is 17 residues long. The J segment lost 5 bases and the V segment lost 3 bases, leaving 8 bases of the junction unmatched. The V gene's germline CDR1 is LGHDT and CDR2 YNNKEL (reference sequence).

The V gene is TRBV27, the J gene TRBJ2-6; D call uncertain. This CDR3 contains 17 residues. Germline CDR1 and CDR2: MNHEY and SMNVEV (reference sequence). V lost 5 bases to trimming and J lost 2 bases, with 16 bases between them. The chain's CDR3 is CASSVQDPQAGANVLTF. CDR3 sequence (DNA): TGTGCCAGCAGTGTCCAGGATCCGCAGGCTGGGGCCAACGTCCTGACTTTC.

This clone was seen a single time. This sequence joins TRBV27 and TRBJ2-6; 9 bases agree with TRBD1. After removal of 8 bases from V and 0 bases from J, the junction contained 11 bases not matched to a gene. The CDR3 extends over 18 amino acids. From germline, CDR1 is MNHEY and CDR2 SMNVEV (reference sequence). CDR3 DNA: TGTGCCAGCCGAAGGCAGGGACAGGGCTTCTCTGGGGCCAACGTCCTGACTTTC. Its protein is CASRRQGQGFSGANVLTF.

This chain joins TRBV9 and TRBJ2-3, with TRBD1 matching over 7 bases. The V gene's germline CDR1 is SGDLS and CDR2 YYNGEE. The CDR3 runs 17 residues. After removal of 4 bases from V and 3 bases from J, the junction contained 14 bases not matched to a gene. CDR3: CASSNRPRQGATDTQYF. DNA for the CDR3: TGTGCCAGCAGCAACCGACCGAGACAGGGAGCGACAGATACGCAGTATTTT.

The rearrangement uses TRBV5-6 and TRBJ1-2; D ambiguous. V lost 0 bases to trimming and J lost 2 bases, with 11 bases between them. Germline V gene sequence: CDR1 SGHDT, CDR2 YYEEEE. The CDR3 spans 15 residues. This CDR3 reads CASSLGPTVNYGYTF. CDR3 coding DNA: TGTGCCAGCAGCTTGGGGCCCACAGTCAACTATGGCTACACCTTC.

CDR3 sequence (DNA): TGTGCCAGCAGCCCGGGGGGGGACCCACAAGAGACCCAGTACTTC. It specifies CASSPGGDPQETQYF. The chain couples TRBV6-4 to TRBJ2-5; TRBD2 aligns across 8 bases. This CDR3 comprises 15 residues. Germline loops: CDR1 MRHNA, CDR2 SNTAGT. V dropped 6 bases and J dropped 2; count of bases not matched to a gene: 8.

This clone was counted between two and nine times. The chain has TRBV19 and TRBJ2-3, with D maybe TRBD2 (6 bases). CDR1 is LNHDA, CDR2 SQIVND, per germline (reference sequence). V lost 7 bases to trimming and J lost 4 bases, with 15 bases between them. This CDR3 comprises 14 residues. The CDR3 loop reads CASKVLGGADTQYF. CDR3 nucleotides: TGTGCCAGTAAGGTTCTGGGGGGAGCAGATACGCAGTATTTT. The full variable domain, rest sourced from reference TRBV19 and TRBJ2-3, is DGGITQSPKYLFRKEGQNVTLSCEQNLNHDAMYWYRQDPGQGLRLIYYSQIVNDFQKGDIAEGYSVSREKKESFPLTVTSAQKNPTAFYLCASKVLGGADTQYFGPGTRLTVL.

Comments on this clone: The same CDR3 can be traced to other DNA sequences in this sample. CDR3 loop: CASSRDSNYGYTF. CDR3 sequence (DNA): TGTGCCAGCAGTCGGGACAGCAACTATGGCTACACCTTC. The genes are TRBV6-5 and TRBJ1-2; 7 bases are shared with TRBD1. The CDR3 has 13 amino acids. J gave up 2 bases and V 5 bases, and 2 bases lay outside the gene matches. The germline V gene has CDR1 MNHEY and CDR2 SVGAGI.

The V and J genes are TRBV4-2 and TRBJ1-1; D is possibly TRBD1 (6 bases). Germline V gives CDR1 LGHNA, CDR2 YNFKEQ. The CDR3 covers 15 residues. V shed 1 base and J shed 7 bases, with 16 bases lying between them. The CDR3 bases are TGTGCCAGCAGCCAAGGGATTCAGGGGTCAAATGAAGCTTTCTTT. This codes for CASSQGIQGSNEAFF.

Regarding this clone: At the DNA level, this CDR3 is encoded by other sequences in the same sample as well. V and J are TRBV29-1 and TRBJ1-1; possible D gene TRBD1, 6 bases. Germline loops: CDR1 SQVTM, CDR2 ANQGSEA. V lost 5 bases to trimming and J lost 2 bases, with 9 bases between them. The CDR3 is 12 residues long. CDR3 in amino acids: CSVSRGNTEAFF. The CDR3 DNA sequence: TGCAGCGTTAGCAGGGGAAACACTGAAGCTTTCTTT.

V usage is TRBV18 and J usage is TRBJ1-6; D is perhaps TRBD1 (6 bases). The CDR3 has 15 residues. V was trimmed by 5 bases and J by 10 bases, leaving 18 bases between them. Germline CDR1 reads KGHSH; CDR2 reads LQKENI. The CDR3 region has the DNA TGTGCCAGCTCATCCTTTAATCCAGGGGTCTCACCCCTCCACTTT. Translation gives CASSSFNPGVSPLHF.

The J gene is TRBJ2-1, the V gene TRBV7-8; possibly TRBD1 for D (5 bases). The CDR3 runs 15 residues. From germline, CDR1 is SGHVS and CDR2 FQNEAQ. The V end lost 1 base, the J end lost 8 bases, and 15 bases lay between the germline ends. The CDR3 DNA is TGTGCCAGCAGCTTAGACAGACAGTCGTACGATGAGCAGTTCTTC. This sequence encodes CASSLDRQSYDEQFF.

In its sample, this clone was seen many times. The J gene is TRBJ1-4, the V gene TRBV7-6; D unclear. V was clipped by 4 bases and J by 2 bases, with 14 bases between them. The CDR3 runs to 16 residues. The V gene's germline CDR1 is SGHVS and CDR2 FNYEAQ. The CDR3 nucleotides are TGTGCCAGCAGCTCCACGATTGGAGGGACTAATGAAAAACTGTTTTTT. The encoded protein is CASSSTIGGTNEKLFF.